This record concerns one T cell receptor (beta chain) sequence. Its specificity is unknown. The PCR employed 60 Vbeta primers together with 13 Jbeta primers. Sequenced by immunoSEQ multiplex PCR; TCRdb stores in-frame clones only, minus some. This sample has around 94,000 clones; 50% to 70% occur once, and the top ten carry more than 4.5%. Losses at the gene ends were 4 bases for V and 3 bases for J; bases not matched to a gene: 4. Looked up from germline, CDR1 is SGHAT and CDR2 is FQNNGV. The CDR3 has 15 amino acids. The sample comes from a study of cytomegalovirus exposure and HLA in healthy donors. Study observations and caveats: The investigators catalogued 150 to 200 TCR beta chains as cytomegalovirus-associated.

V and J are TRBV11-2 and TRBJ1-3; 9 bases are a match to TRBD1. Sequenced sample: PBMCs. The clonotype comes from a human donor in good health. The CDR3 sequence is CASSSQGALGNTIYF. Here the CDR3 DNA reads TGTGCCAGCAGCTCACAGGGGGCACTTGGAAACACCATATATTTT. The entire variable domain, with the rest obtained from reference TRBV11-2 and TRBJ1-3, is as follows: EAGVAQSPRYKIIEKRQSVAFWCNPISGHATLYWYQQILGQGPKLLIQFQNNGVVDDSQLPKDRFSAERLKGVDSTLKIQPAKLEDSAVYLCASSSQGALGNTIYFGEGSWLTVV.